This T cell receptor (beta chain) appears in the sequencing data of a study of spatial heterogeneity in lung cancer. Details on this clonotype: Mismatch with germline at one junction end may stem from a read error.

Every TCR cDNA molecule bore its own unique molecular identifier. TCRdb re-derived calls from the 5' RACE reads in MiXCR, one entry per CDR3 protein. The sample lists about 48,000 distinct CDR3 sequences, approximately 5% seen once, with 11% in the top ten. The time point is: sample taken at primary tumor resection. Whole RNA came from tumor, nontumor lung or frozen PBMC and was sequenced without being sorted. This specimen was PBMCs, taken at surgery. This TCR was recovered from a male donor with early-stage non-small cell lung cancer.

The CDR3 region is CANSPDFTYEQYF. The DNA for the CDR3 is TGTGCCAACTCACCGGACTTCACCTACGAGCAGTACTTC. The gene calls are TRBV18 and TRBJ2-7, with D possibly TRBD2 on 5 matching bases. CDR1 and CDR2 (germline): KGHSH, LQKENI. The CDR3 has 13 residues.